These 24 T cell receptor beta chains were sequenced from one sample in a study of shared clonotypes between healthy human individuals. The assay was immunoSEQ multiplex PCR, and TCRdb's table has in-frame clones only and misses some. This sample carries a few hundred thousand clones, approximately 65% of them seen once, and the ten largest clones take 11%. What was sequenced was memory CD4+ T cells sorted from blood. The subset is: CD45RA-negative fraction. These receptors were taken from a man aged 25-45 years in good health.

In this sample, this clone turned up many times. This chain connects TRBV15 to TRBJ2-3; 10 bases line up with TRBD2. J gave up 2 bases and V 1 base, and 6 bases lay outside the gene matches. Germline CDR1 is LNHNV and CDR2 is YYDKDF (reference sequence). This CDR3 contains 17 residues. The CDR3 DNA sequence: TGTGCCACCAGCAGAGTTGCTAGCGGGAGCCTCACAGATACGCAGTATTTT. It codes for CATSRVASGSLTDTQYF.

As DNA, the CDR3 is TGTGCCAGCAGGGGGGACGGGGAGCTGTTTTTT. This gives the protein CASRGDGELFF. The rearrangement joins TRBV7-6 to TRBJ2-2; the D gene could be TRBD1 or TRBD2 (5 bases each). V lost 6 bases and J lost 7, with 6 bases in between. Germline assignment: CDR1 SGHVS and CDR2 FNYEAQ. The CDR3 runs to 11 residues.

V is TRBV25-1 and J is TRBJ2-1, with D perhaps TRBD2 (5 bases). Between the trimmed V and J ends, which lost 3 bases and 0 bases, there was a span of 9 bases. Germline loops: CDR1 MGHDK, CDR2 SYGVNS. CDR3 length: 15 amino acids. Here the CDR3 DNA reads TGTGCCAGCAGTGATCGCCGGGGCTCCTACAATGAGCAGTTCTTC. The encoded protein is CASSDRRGSYNEQFF.

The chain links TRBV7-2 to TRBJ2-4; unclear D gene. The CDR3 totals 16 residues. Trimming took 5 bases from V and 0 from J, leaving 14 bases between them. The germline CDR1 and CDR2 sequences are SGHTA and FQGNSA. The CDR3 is CASSQPDTPAKNIQYF. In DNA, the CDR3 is TGTGCCAGCAGCCAGCCAGACACCCCAGCCAAAAACATTCAGTACTTC. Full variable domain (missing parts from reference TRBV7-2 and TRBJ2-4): GAGVSQSPSNKVTEKGKDVELRCDPISGHTALYWYRQSLGQGLEFLIYFQGNSAPDKSGLPSDRFSAERTGGSVSTLTIQRTQQEDSAVYLCASSQPDTPAKNIQYFGAGTRLSVL.

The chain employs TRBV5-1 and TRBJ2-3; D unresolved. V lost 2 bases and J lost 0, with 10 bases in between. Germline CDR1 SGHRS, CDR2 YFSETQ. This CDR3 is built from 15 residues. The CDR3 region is CASSLGPSSTDTQYF. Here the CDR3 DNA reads TGCGCCAGCAGCTTAGGACCCTCTAGCACAGATACGCAGTATTTT.

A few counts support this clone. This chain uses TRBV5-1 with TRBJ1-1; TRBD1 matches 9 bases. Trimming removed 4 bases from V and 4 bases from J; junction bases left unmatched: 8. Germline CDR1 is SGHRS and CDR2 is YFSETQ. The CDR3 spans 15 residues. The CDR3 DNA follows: TGCGCCAGCAGCATAACCGGGACAGGGTTCACTGAAGCTTTCTTT. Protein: CASSITGTGFTEAFF.

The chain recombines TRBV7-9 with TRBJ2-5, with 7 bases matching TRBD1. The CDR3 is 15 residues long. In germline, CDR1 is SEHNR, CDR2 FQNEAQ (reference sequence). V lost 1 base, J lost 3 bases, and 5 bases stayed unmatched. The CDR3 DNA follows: TGTGCCAGCAGCTTAGGGGGGACAGAGAAAGAGACCCAGTACTTC. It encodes CASSLGGTEKETQYF.

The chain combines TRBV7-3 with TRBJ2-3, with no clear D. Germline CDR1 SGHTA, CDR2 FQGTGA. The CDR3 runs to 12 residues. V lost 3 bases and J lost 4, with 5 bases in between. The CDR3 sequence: CASSLSADTQYF. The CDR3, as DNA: TGTGCCAGCAGCTTGAGCGCAGATACGCAGTATTTT.

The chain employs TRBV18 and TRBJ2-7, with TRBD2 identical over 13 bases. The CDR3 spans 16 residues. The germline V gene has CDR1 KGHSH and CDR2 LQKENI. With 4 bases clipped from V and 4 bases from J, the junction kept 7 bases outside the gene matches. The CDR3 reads CASSRGLAGDNYEQYF. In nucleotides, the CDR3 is TGTGCCAGCTCACGAGGACTAGCGGGAGACAATTACGAGCAGTACTTC. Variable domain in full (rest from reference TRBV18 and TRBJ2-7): NAGVMQNPRHLVRRRGQEARLRCSPMKGHSHVYWYRQLPEEGLKFMVYLQKENIIDESGMPKERFSAEFPKEGPSILRIQQVVRGDSAAYFCASSRGLAGDNYEQYFGPGTRLTVT.

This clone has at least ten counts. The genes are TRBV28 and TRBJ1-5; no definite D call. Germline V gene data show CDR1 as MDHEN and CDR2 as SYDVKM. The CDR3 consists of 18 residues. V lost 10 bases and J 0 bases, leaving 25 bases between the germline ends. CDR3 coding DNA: TGTGCCATCCGTCCCCGAACCAATAACCGTGCTAGCAATCAGCCCCAGCATTTT. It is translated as CAIRPRTNNRASNQPQHF.

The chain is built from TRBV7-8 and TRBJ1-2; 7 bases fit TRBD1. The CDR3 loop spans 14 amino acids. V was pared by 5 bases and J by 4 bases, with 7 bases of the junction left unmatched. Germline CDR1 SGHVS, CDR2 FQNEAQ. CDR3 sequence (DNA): TGTGCCAGCAGCATCGGGACAGACTCCTATGGCTACACCTTC. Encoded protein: CASSIGTDSYGYTF. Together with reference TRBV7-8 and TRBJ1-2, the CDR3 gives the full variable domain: GAGVSQSPRYKVAKRGQDVALRCDPISGHVSLFWYQQALGQGPEFLTYFQNEAQLDKSGLPSDRFFAERPEGSVSTLKIQRTQQEDSAVYLCASSIGTDSYGYTFGSGTRLTVV.

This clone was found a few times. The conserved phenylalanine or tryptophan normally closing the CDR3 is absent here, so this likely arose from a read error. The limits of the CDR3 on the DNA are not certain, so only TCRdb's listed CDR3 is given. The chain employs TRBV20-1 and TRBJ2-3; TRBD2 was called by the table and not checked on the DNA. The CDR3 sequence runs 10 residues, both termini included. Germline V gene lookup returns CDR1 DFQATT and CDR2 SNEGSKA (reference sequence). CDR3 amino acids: CSASGGTSGS.

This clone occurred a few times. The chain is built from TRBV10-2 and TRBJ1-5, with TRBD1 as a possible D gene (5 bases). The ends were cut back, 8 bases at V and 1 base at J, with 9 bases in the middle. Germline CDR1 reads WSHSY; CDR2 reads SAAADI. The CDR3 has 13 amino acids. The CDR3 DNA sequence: TGCGCCAGCGGGGGAGAGAGCAATCAGCCCCAGCATTTT. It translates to CASGGESNQPQHF.

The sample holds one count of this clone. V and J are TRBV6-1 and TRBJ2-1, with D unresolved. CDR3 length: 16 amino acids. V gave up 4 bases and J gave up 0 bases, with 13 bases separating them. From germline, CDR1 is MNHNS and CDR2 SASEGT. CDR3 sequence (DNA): TGTGCCAGCAGTGCTACAGTTAAGAGCTCCTACAATGAGCAGTTCTTC. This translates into CASSATVKSSYNEQFF.

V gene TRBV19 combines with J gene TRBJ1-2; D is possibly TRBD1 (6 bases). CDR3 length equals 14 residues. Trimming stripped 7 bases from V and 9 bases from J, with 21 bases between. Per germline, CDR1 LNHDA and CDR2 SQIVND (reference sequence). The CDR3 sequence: CASKGVEASGSYTF. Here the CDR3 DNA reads TGTGCCAGTAAGGGGGTAGAGGCCTCCGGGAGCTACACCTTC. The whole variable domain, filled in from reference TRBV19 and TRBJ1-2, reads DGGITQSPKYLFRKEGQNVTLSCEQNLNHDAMYWYRQDPGQGLRLIYYSQIVNDFQKGDIAEGYSVSREKKESFPLTVTSAQKNPTAFYLCASKGVEASGSYTFGSGTRLTVV.

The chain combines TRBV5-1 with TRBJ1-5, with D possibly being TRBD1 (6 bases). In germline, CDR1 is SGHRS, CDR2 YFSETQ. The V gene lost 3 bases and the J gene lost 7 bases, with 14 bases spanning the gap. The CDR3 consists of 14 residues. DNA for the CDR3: TGCGCCAGCAGCTCGGGACAATATGGGCAGCCCCAGCATTTT. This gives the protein CASSSGQYGQPQHF.

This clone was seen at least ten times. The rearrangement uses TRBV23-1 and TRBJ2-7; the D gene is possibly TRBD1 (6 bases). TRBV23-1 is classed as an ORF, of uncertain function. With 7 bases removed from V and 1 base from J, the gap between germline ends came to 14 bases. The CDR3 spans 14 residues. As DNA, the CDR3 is TGCGCCAGCAAAAAGGGACAAGAATCCTACGAGCAGTACTTC. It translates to CASKKGQESYEQYF.

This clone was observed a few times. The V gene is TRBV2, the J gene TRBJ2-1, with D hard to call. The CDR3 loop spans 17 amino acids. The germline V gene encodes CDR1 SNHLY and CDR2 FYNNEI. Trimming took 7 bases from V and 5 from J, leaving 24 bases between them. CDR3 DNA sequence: TGTGCCAGCACAAGGAGCCTACTACAATTCGCTGACAATGAGCAGTTCTTC. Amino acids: CASTRSLLQFADNEQFF.

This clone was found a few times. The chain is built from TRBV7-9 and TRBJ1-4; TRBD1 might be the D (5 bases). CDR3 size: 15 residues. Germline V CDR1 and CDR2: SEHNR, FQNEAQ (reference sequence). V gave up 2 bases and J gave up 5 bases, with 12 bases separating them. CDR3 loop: CASSLSGFGNEKLFF. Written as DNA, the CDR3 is TGTGCCAGCAGCTTATCAGGGTTTGGAAATGAAAAACTGTTTTTT.

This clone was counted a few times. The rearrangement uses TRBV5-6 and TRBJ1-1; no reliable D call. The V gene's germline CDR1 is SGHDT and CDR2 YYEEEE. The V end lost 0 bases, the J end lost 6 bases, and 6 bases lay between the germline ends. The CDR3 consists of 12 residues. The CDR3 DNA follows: TGTGCCAGCAGCTTGGACAGTGCTGAAGCTTTCTTT. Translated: CASSLDSAEAFF.

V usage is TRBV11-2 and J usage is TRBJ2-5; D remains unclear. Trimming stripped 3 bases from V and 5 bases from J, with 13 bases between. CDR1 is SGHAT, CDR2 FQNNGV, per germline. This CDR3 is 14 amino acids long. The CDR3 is CASSFGPSVETQYF. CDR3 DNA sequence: TGTGCCAGCAGCTTCGGTCCCTCGGTGGAGACCCAGTACTTC.

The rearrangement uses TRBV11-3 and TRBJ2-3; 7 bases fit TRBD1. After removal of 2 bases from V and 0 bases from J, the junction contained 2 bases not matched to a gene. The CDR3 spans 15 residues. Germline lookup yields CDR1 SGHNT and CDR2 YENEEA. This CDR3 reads CASSLRGQSTDTQYF. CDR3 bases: TGTGCCAGCAGCTTACGGGGACAGAGCACAGATACGCAGTATTTT.

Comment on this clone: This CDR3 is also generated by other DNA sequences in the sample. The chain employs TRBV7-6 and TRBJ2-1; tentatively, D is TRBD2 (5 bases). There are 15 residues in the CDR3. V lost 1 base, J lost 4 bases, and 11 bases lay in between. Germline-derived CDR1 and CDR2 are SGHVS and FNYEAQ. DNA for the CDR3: TGTGCCAGCAGCTTAGGAGAGGGAGCGTACAATGAGCAGTTCTTC. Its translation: CASSLGEGAYNEQFF.

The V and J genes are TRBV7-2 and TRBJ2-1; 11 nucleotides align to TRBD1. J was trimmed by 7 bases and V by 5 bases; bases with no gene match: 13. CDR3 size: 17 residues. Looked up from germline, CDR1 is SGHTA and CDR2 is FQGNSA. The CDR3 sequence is CASSTHLWDRGRNEQFF. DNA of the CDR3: TGTGCCAGCAGCACCCACCTATGGGACAGGGGGAGGAATGAGCAGTTCTTC. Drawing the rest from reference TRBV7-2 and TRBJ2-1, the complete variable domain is GAGVSQSPSNKVTEKGKDVELRCDPISGHTALYWYRQSLGQGLEFLIYFQGNSAPDKSGLPSDRFSAERTGGSVSTLTIQRTQQEDSAVYLCASSTHLWDRGRNEQFFGPGTRLTVL.